The rows below give T cell receptor beta chains drawn from one sample of a study of neoadjuvant nivolumab and ipilimumab in lung cancer. Here immunoSEQ multiplex PCR was the method, and the copy in TCRdb shows in-frame clones only, minus some. The table has 2,500 to 4,000 clones, around 90% seen once. Sequenced here: tumor tissue, sampled after neoadjuvant nivolumab, alone or with ipilimumab, at or shortly before surgery. Every receptor here comes from an adult with non-small cell lung cancer. The CDR3 runs from the conserved cysteine through the conserved F or W. Fields, in order: CDR3 DNA, CDR3 protein, D gene, V gene, J gene, clone size. The D gene is left open where the match is weak. The size field is filled for only some rows; it gives once, few, many or a size class.

cdr3_nt: TGTGCCATCGCTATCGGGAGTGAGTACGAGCAGTACTTC; cdr3_aa: CAIAIGSEYEQYF; d_call: NA; v_call: TRBV10-3; j_call: TRBJ2-7; clone_size: NA
cdr3_nt: TGTGCCAGCAGCTTCAGGCCCTCTGGGGCCAACGTCCTGACTTTC; cdr3_aa: CASSFRPSGANVLTF; d_call: NA; v_call: TRBV7-8; j_call: TRBJ2-6; clone_size: NA
cdr3_nt: TGTGCCAGCAGCCAAGTTCGGGACAGATGGGCCCACACTGAAGCTTTCTTT; cdr3_aa: CASSQVRDRWAHTEAFF; d_call: TRBD1; v_call: TRBV14; j_call: TRBJ1-1; clone_size: NA
cdr3_nt: TGCAGCGTTGCCTTCTCCGGGACTAGCTCCTACGAGCAGTACTTC; cdr3_aa: CSVAFSGTSSYEQYF; d_call: TRBD2; v_call: TRBV29-1; j_call: TRBJ2-7; clone_size: NA
cdr3_nt: TGTGCCAGCAGCTCGGGCGGGGAGGCCAACGTCCTGACTTTC; cdr3_aa: CASSSGGEANVLTF; d_call: NA; v_call: TRBV5-4; j_call: TRBJ2-6; clone_size: NA
cdr3_nt: TGCAGCGTTGGTGTGGTGGAAGGAGATACGCAGTATTTT; cdr3_aa: CSVGVVEGDTQYF; d_call: NA; v_call: TRBV29-1; j_call: TRBJ2-3; clone_size: NA
cdr3_nt: TGTGCCAGCAGCTTAGTAGTAACAGGGAGGGGGACTGAAGCTTTCTTT; cdr3_aa: CASSLVVTGRGTEAFF; d_call: NA; v_call: TRBV7-8; j_call: TRBJ1-1; clone_size: NA
cdr3_nt: TGCGCCAGCAGGTGGACAGGGACGAACACCGGGGAGCTGTTTTTT; cdr3_aa: CASRWTGTNTGELFF; d_call: TRBD1; v_call: TRBV10-2; j_call: TRBJ2-2; clone_size: NA
cdr3_nt: TGTGCCAGCAGCTTAGTGGGACTAGCGGGAGGGACCTCCTACGAGCAGTACTTC; cdr3_aa: CASSLVGLAGGTSYEQYF; d_call: TRBD2; v_call: TRBV7-2; j_call: TRBJ2-7; clone_size: NA
cdr3_nt: TGTGCTAGTGGTTTGGGACTAGCGGAGACCCAGTACTTC; cdr3_aa: CASGLGLAETQYF; d_call: TRBD2; v_call: TRBV12-5; j_call: TRBJ2-5; clone_size: NA
cdr3_nt: TGTGCCAGCACCCGTAGTGGAGGGGGGTTCTACAATGAGCAGTTCTTC; cdr3_aa: CASTRSGGGFYNEQFF; d_call: NA; v_call: TRBV9; j_call: TRBJ2-1; clone_size: NA
cdr3_nt: TGTGCCAGCAGCTTAGCGCTAAACACTGAAGCTTTCTTT; cdr3_aa: CASSLALNTEAFF; d_call: NA; v_call: TRBV7-2; j_call: TRBJ1-1; clone_size: once
cdr3_nt: TGTGCCAGCAGCTTAGACAGGGTTGGTGGCTACACCTTC; cdr3_aa: CASSLDRVGGYTF; d_call: NA; v_call: TRBV7-6; j_call: TRBJ1-2; clone_size: NA
cdr3_nt: TGCGCCAGCAGCTGGAGGACAGGGGAGAATACTGAAGCTTTCTTT; cdr3_aa: CASSWRTGENTEAFF; d_call: TRBD1; v_call: TRBV5-1; j_call: TRBJ1-1; clone_size: NA
cdr3_nt: TGCGCCAGCAGTTCCTGGGGCGATGTGAACACTGAAGCTTTCTTT; cdr3_aa: CASSSWGDVNTEAFF; d_call: NA; v_call: TRBV5-1; j_call: TRBJ1-1; clone_size: few
cdr3_nt: TGTGCCAGCAGCGTAATCACTAACTATGGCTACACCTTC; cdr3_aa: CASSVITNYGYTF; d_call: NA; v_call: TRBV9; j_call: TRBJ1-2; clone_size: NA
cdr3_nt: TGTGCCAGCAGCCCGCGCCGGGACTCTTCTACGCAGTATTTT; cdr3_aa: CASSPRRDSSTQYF; d_call: NA; v_call: TRBV7-9; j_call: TRBJ2-3; clone_size: NA
cdr3_nt: TGTGCCAGCGGATTCACTCGATATTTAGGGACAGAAAAAGAGACCCAGTACTTC; cdr3_aa: CASGFTRYLGTEKETQYF; d_call: TRBD1; v_call: TRBV5-4; j_call: TRBJ2-5; clone_size: NA
cdr3_nt: TGTGCCAGCAGCGTCGGGGGCCTAGCGGGAGTCTACGAGCAGTACTTC; cdr3_aa: CASSVGGLAGVYEQYF; d_call: TRBD2; v_call: TRBV9; j_call: TRBJ2-7; clone_size: few
cdr3_nt: TGTGCCAGCCTCCCGGACAGCAGCAATCAGCCCCAGCATTTT; cdr3_aa: CASLPDSSNQPQHF; d_call: NA; v_call: TRBV2; j_call: TRBJ1-5; clone_size: NA
cdr3_nt: TGTGCCATCAGGGGGACTAGCGGGAGCTCCTACGAGCAGTACTTC; cdr3_aa: CAIRGTSGSSYEQYF; d_call: TRBD2; v_call: TRBV10-3; j_call: TRBJ2-7; clone_size: NA
cdr3_nt: TGTGCCAGTAGGGGAGAGGGGGGTGGTACCGGGGAGCTGTTTTTT; cdr3_aa: CASRGEGGGTGELFF; d_call: NA; v_call: TRBV19; j_call: TRBJ2-2; clone_size: NA
cdr3_nt: TGTGCCAGCAGCGTAGGGTACAGTTATGGCTACACCTTC; cdr3_aa: CASSVGYSYGYTF; d_call: NA; v_call: TRBV9; j_call: TRBJ1-2; clone_size: NA
cdr3_nt: TGTGCCAGCAGATCAGAAGGAGCCAGGACAGGGAGCTACGAGCAGTACTTC; cdr3_aa: CASRSEGARTGSYEQYF; d_call: TRBD1; v_call: TRBV5-6; j_call: TRBJ2-7; clone_size: few
cdr3_nt: TGCGCCAGCAGCCAGAGACTAGAGAGATTCAATGAGCAGTTCTTC; cdr3_aa: CASSQRLERFNEQFF; d_call: NA; v_call: TRBV4-3; j_call: TRBJ2-1; clone_size: once
cdr3_nt: TGTGCCAGTAGTATCTGGGAGAATCAGCCCCAGCATTTT; cdr3_aa: CASSIWENQPQHF; d_call: NA; v_call: TRBV19; j_call: TRBJ1-5; clone_size: once
cdr3_nt: TGTGCCAGCAGCCCGGTCCCAGGGGGGACCTACGAGCAGTACTTC; cdr3_aa: CASSPVPGGTYEQYF; d_call: NA; v_call: TRBV7-9; j_call: TRBJ2-7; clone_size: NA
cdr3_nt: TGCAGCGTTGAAACCTACGAGCAGTACTTC; cdr3_aa: CSVETYEQYF; d_call: NA; v_call: TRBV29-1; j_call: TRBJ2-7; clone_size: NA
cdr3_nt: TGTGCCATCAGTGACGCCCAACTAGCGATCAGCTCCTACGAGCAGTACTTC; cdr3_aa: CAISDAQLAISSYEQYF; d_call: TRBD2; v_call: TRBV10-3; j_call: TRBJ2-7; clone_size: NA